This entry lists 30 T cell receptor beta chains sequenced from one sample in a study of response to subunit inactivated influenza vaccine. TCRdb reanalysed the RT-PCR reads using MiXCR and keeps one entry per CDR3 protein. The table lists more than 450,000 distinct CDR3 sequences, about 12% of them singletons. The specimen was PBMCs from blood, collected on the day of vaccination. The receptors come from a man between 50 and 59 years old who received an inactivated influenza vaccine.

This rearrangement joins TRBV4-1 to TRBJ2-7, with TRBD2 matching 9 bases. The J segment lost 3 bases and the V segment lost 1 base, leaving 7 bases of the junction unmatched. The CDR3 runs 16 residues. Germline V gene lookup returns CDR1 MGHRA and CDR2 YSYEKL. CDR3 loop: CASSQVSSGGFYEQYF. The CDR3 DNA reads TGCGCCAGCAGCCAAGTTTCCAGCGGGGGGTTCTACGAGCAGTACTTC.

The chain is built from TRBV14 and TRBJ1-5, with D perhaps TRBD1 (5 bases). This CDR3 is 16 amino acids long. Germline V CDR1 and CDR2: SGHDN, FVKESK. Trimming shortened V by 4 bases and J by 5 bases, and 18 bases separated the two germline ends. Written as DNA, the CDR3 is TGTGCCAGCAGCCTACGGGACCCGGAAAGGGATCAGCCCCAGCATTTT. It codes for CASSLRDPERDQPQHF.

This clonotype was found many times. The chain uses TRBV5-1 and TRBJ1-2, with TRBD1 identical over 8 bases. This CDR3 has 13 amino acids. Germline V gene lookup returns CDR1 SGHRS and CDR2 YFSETQ. Trimming took 0 bases from V and 8 from J; bases not matched to a gene: 3. This CDR3 is CASSLDQGAGYTF. In nucleotides, the CDR3 is TGCGCCAGCAGCTTGGACCAGGGGGCCGGCTACACCTTC. Complete variable domain (other parts from reference TRBV5-1 and TRBJ1-2): KAGVTQTPRYLIKTRGQQVTLSCSPISGHRSVSWYQQTPGQGLQFLFEYFSETQRNKGNFPGRFSGRQFSNSRSEMNVSTLELGDSALYLCASSLDQGAGYTFGSGTRLTVV.

This clonotype was recorded many times. The rearrangement uses TRBV5-1 and TRBJ2-1; 12 bases are a match to TRBD2. V trimming: 5 bases; J trimming: 6 bases; junction bases outside the gene matches: 6. Per germline, CDR1 SGHRS and CDR2 YFSETQ. The CDR3 is 15 residues long. This CDR3 is CASSRLAGDFNEQFF. CDR3 coding DNA: TGCGCCAGCAGTCGACTAGCGGGGGACTTCAATGAGCAGTTCTTC.

This clonotype was detected many times. The V call is TRBV4-3, the J call TRBJ2-3, with D perhaps matching TRBD2 (6 bases). V was shortened by 0 bases and J by 5 bases, with 15 bases between the two germline ends. This CDR3 comprises 16 residues. Germline V gene lookup returns CDR1 LGHNA and CDR2 YSLEER. This CDR3 is CASSQDWQLALDTQYF. CDR3 nucleotide sequence: TGCGCCAGCAGCCAAGATTGGCAGCTAGCGTTAGATACGCAGTATTTT.

This sequence joins TRBV7-2 and TRBJ2-4; the match to TRBD1 covers 7 bases. With V trimmed by 5 bases and J by 3 bases, 7 bases remained unmatched. The CDR3 contains 15 residues. The germline V gene encodes CDR1 SGHTA and CDR2 FQGNSA. The CDR3 DNA is TGTGCCAGCAGCAGGACAGGCGAGGGCAAAAACATTCAGTACTTC. Protein sequence: CASSRTGEGKNIQYF.

This clonotype was counted a few times. The CDR3 protein is CSARDLGQGRNTEAFF. The CDR3 region has the DNA TGCAGTGCTAGAGATCTCGGGCAGGGGAGGAATACTGAAGCTTTCTTT. This chain joins TRBV20-1 and TRBJ1-1, with TRBD1 as a possible D gene (6 bases). CDR1 and CDR2 from the germline V gene are DFQATT and SNEGSKA (reference sequence). This CDR3 has 16 amino acids. V lost 0 bases and J lost 5, with 19 bases in between.

The chain has TRBV25-1 and TRBJ2-7; D ambiguous. CDR3 length: 11 amino acids. Trimming pared 4 bases from V and 7 bases from J, leaving 8 bases between. Germline CDR1 is MGHDK and CDR2 is SYGVNS. CDR3 sequence (DNA): TGTGCCAGCAGTGCCTCGTTTGAGCAGTACTTC. This gives the protein CASSASFEQYF.

The table lists this clonotype with a few counts. The chain combines TRBV6-5 with TRBJ2-7; D possibly corresponds to TRBD1 (5 bases). The CDR3 contains 17 residues. Germline V lookup: CDR1 MNHEY, CDR2 SVGAGI. V was cut by 1 base and J by 1 base, with 17 bases left in between. The CDR3 here is CASSYFGPTRGSYEQYF. CDR3 sequence (DNA): TGTGCCAGCAGTTACTTTGGGCCGACAAGGGGTTCCTACGAGCAGTACTTC.

The chain employs TRBV11-2 and TRBJ2-7; 7 bases line up with TRBD1. This CDR3 region has 15 residues. V dropped 6 bases and J dropped 2; count of bases not matched to a gene: 10. The germline CDR1 and CDR2 sequences are SGHAT and FQNNGV. DNA for the CDR3: TGTGCCAGCAGGGTCCCGGGACAGAAGACCTACGAGCAGTACTTC. Encoded protein: CASRVPGQKTYEQYF.

This clonotype was seen a few times. The chain's CDR3 is CASSLSAPNYGYTF. In DNA, the CDR3 is TGTGCCAGCAGTTTATCTGCGCCCAACTATGGCTACACCTTC. The chain has TRBV12-3 or TRBV12-4 and TRBJ1-2; D ambiguous. V dropped 2 bases and J dropped 2 bases, with 9 bases sitting between them. There are 14 residues in the CDR3.

This clonotype appeared many times. The chain has TRBV7-9 and TRBJ2-5, with TRBD1 identical over 10 bases. CDR3 length: 14 residues. The germline CDR1 and CDR2 sequences are SEHNR and FQNEAQ (reference sequence). V lost 4 bases to trimming and J lost 3 bases; unmatched junction nucleotides: 2. CDR3 protein: CASSWGTGEETQYF. In DNA form, the CDR3 reads TGTGCCAGCAGCTGGGGGACAGGGGAAGAGACCCAGTACTTC. Variable domain in full (rest from reference TRBV7-9 and TRBJ2-5): DTGVSQNPRHKITKRGQNVTFRCDPISEHNRLYWYRQTLGQGPEFLTYFQNEAQLEKSRLLSDRFSAERPKGSFSTLEIQRTEQGDSAMYLCASSWGTGEETQYFGPGTRLLVL.

J is TRBJ2-3 and V is TRBV5-1; 9 nucleotides agree with TRBD2. CDR3 size: 15 residues. With 1 base clipped from V and 6 bases from J, the junction kept 6 bases outside the gene matches. The germline V gene has CDR1 SGHRS and CDR2 YFSETQ. The CDR3 spells CASSLFGTSSDTQYF. CDR3 coding DNA: TGCGCCAGCAGCTTGTTCGGGACTAGCTCTGATACGCAGTATTTT.

This clonotype was found a few times. The gene calls are TRBV28 and TRBJ2-2; D perhaps matches TRBD2 (5 bases). Trimming stripped 6 bases from V and 6 bases from J, with 14 bases between. Germline-derived CDR1 and CDR2 are MDHEN and SYDVKM. The CDR3 extends over 14 amino acids. Here the CDR3 reads CASRDPSIPGELFF. As DNA, the CDR3 is TGTGCCAGCAGAGACCCTAGCATCCCCGGGGAGCTGTTTTTT.

This clonotype was recorded at least ten times. This sequence joins TRBV7-9 and TRBJ2-7, with a tentative D call TRBD1 (6 bases). Germline assignment: CDR1 SEHNR and CDR2 FQNEAQ (reference sequence). The CDR3 contains 15 residues. V was trimmed by 5 bases and J by 5 bases, leaving 19 bases between them. DNA for the CDR3: TGTGCCAGCAGCCCCGGCACAGGGAAGGTCGACGAGCAGTACTTC. Amino acids: CASSPGTGKVDEQYF.

This clonotype came up a few times. In DNA, the CDR3 is TGCAGTGCTAGATCCGGGACAGCGTTTGGTGAGCAGTTCTTC. Encoded protein: CSARSGTAFGEQFF. The rearrangement links TRBV20-1 to TRBJ2-1, with 7 bases fitting TRBD1. The ends lost 2 bases at V and 9 bases at J; junction bases unmatched: 10. CDR1 and CDR2 (germline): DFQATT, SNEGSKA (reference sequence). This CDR3 has 14 residues.

Only a few counts were recorded for this clonotype. V gene TRBV5-1 combines with J gene TRBJ2-7; 7 bases line up with TRBD2. The trim removed 5 bases at V and 1 base at J, leaving 9 bases unmatched. In germline, CDR1 is SGHRS, CDR2 YFSETQ. The CDR3 spans 15 residues. The CDR3 nucleotides are TGCGCCAGCAGAGAAAGCGGGGACCCGTCCTACGAGCAGTACTTC. Translation: CASRESGDPSYEQYF.

This clonotype was seen many times. The chain links TRBV20-1 to TRBJ1-2; D remains ambiguous. Germline V gene lookup returns CDR1 DFQATT and CDR2 SNEGSKA (reference sequence). CDR3 size: 12 residues. V lost 3 bases and J lost 2, with 7 bases in between. DNA of the CDR3: TGCAGTGCTAGTGGTTACAACTATGGCTACACCTTC. Translation: CSASGYNYGYTF.

The V and J genes are TRBV29-1 and TRBJ2-3, with 7 bases fitting TRBD2. V dropped 0 bases and J dropped 2; count of bases not matched to a gene: 8. The CDR3 spans 16 residues. Germline V CDR1 and CDR2: SQVTM, ANQGSEA. The CDR3 DNA reads TGCAGCGTTGAAGATCGCGGGAGCCCTTACACAGATACGCAGTATTTT. This codes for CSVEDRGSPYTDTQYF.

This clonotype was recorded a few times. The chain links TRBV28 to TRBJ2-5; D perhaps matches TRBD1 (5 bases). The CDR3 length is 12 residues. Trimming removed 6 bases from V and 4 bases from J, with 9 bases in between. CDR1 is MDHEN and CDR2 is SYDVKM in the germline V gene. The CDR3 is CASSWGIETQYF. As DNA, the CDR3 is TGTGCCAGCAGCTGGGGCATAGAGACCCAGTACTTC.

V gene TRBV27 combines with J gene TRBJ2-3; 9 positions match TRBD2. CDR3 length equals 13 residues. V shed 8 bases, J shed 8 bases, and the junction held 8 bases outside the gene matches. Germline V gives CDR1 MNHEY, CDR2 SMNVEV (reference sequence). CDR3 sequence reads: CASPASGDGTQYF. The CDR3 coding sequence is TGTGCCAGCCCCGCTAGCGGGGACGGTACGCAGTATTTT.

This clonotype appeared many times. The rearrangement joins TRBV24-1 to TRBJ2-7; 7 bases agree with TRBD1. Germline loops: CDR1 KGHDR, CDR2 SFDVKD. Germline trimming cut 3 bases from V and 5 bases from J; bases unmatched to any gene: 9. CDR3 length equals 15 residues. The CDR3 spells CATSDPRRQGDEQYF. The CDR3 nucleotides read TGTGCCACCAGTGATCCCCGAAGACAGGGAGACGAGCAGTACTTC.

This clonotype was seen a handful of times. This chain connects TRBV28 to TRBJ1-2; D may be TRBD1 (6 bases). V shed 6 bases and J shed 3 bases, with 11 bases lying between them. The CDR3 contains 13 residues. Germline CDR1 reads MDHEN; CDR2 reads SYDVKM. CDR3 in DNA: TGTGCCAGCAGCCGACGACAGGACTATGGCTACACCTTC. It is translated as CASSRRQDYGYTF.

In its sample, this clonotype was seen a few times. J is TRBJ2-7 and V is TRBV20-1; D remains unclear. V lost 0 bases, J lost 2 bases, and 14 bases lay in between. This CDR3 contains 15 residues. Germline assignment: CDR1 DFQATT and CDR2 SNEGSKA (reference sequence). This CDR3 is CSARDQKGFPYEQYF. In DNA form, the CDR3 reads TGCAGTGCTAGAGATCAGAAAGGGTTCCCCTACGAGCAGTACTTC.

At least ten counts were recorded for this clonotype. The chain carries TRBV25-1 and TRBJ2-1; a weak D match, TRBD2 (6 bases). The CDR3 has 12 residues. V dropped 5 bases and J dropped 6 bases, with 8 bases sitting between them. CDR1 is MGHDK and CDR2 is SYGVNS in the germline V gene. This chain's CDR3 is CASSFGSNEQFF. CDR3 DNA sequence: TGTGCCAGCAGTTTCGGGAGCAATGAGCAGTTCTTC. Full variable domain (missing parts from reference TRBV25-1 and TRBJ2-1): EADIYQTPRYLVIGTGKKITLECSQTMGHDKMYWYQQDPGMELHLIHYSYGVNSTEKGDLSSESTVSRIRTEHFPLTLESARPSHTSQYLCASSFGSNEQFFGPGTRLTVL.

This clonotype was seen a few times. The rearrangement links TRBV20-1 to TRBJ1-1, with D maybe TRBD1 (5 bases). The length of the CDR3 is 14 residues. The V end was cut by 3 bases, the J end by 7 bases, with 18 bases between. CDR1 and CDR2 from the germline V gene are DFQATT and SNEGSKA (reference sequence). The CDR3 loop is CSASLRRRGDEAFF. CDR3 DNA sequence: TGCAGTGCTAGTCTGCGGAGAAGAGGGGATGAAGCTTTCTTT.

The DNA of the CDR3 is TGTGCCAGCAGTACCTTTTGGGACGGCCGCACAGATACGCAGTATTTT. Translating gives CASSTFWDGRTDTQYF. The J gene is TRBJ2-3, the V gene TRBV28; D assignment may be TRBD1 or TRBD2 (5 bases each). Trimming took off 5 bases at V and 1 base at J, with 16 bases between the two ends. The CDR3 spans 16 residues. Per germline, CDR1 MDHEN and CDR2 SYDVKM.

In its sample, this clonotype was seen a few times. This chain links TRBV11-2 with TRBJ2-7; possibly TRBD1 or TRBD2 for D (5 bases each). The CDR3 consists of 12 residues. V dropped 2 bases and J dropped 6 bases, with 8 bases sitting between them. CDR1 and CDR2 (germline): SGHAT, FQNNGV. The CDR3 DNA reads as TGTGCCAGCAGCTTATATGGGGGCGAGCAGTACTTC. Its translation: CASSLYGGEQYF. Looking up the rest from reference TRBV11-2 and TRBJ2-7 gives the full variable domain: EAGVAQSPRYKIIEKRQSVAFWCNPISGHATLYWYQQILGQGPKLLIQFQNNGVVDDSQLPKDRFSAERLKGVDSTLKIQPAKLEDSAVYLCASSLYGGEQYFGPGTRLTVT.

This clonotype was found a few times. One junction end does not reproduce the germline sequence, and a read error may be involved. The chain has TRBV29-1 and TRBJ2-5; D may be TRBD1 (6 bases). The germline CDR1 and CDR2 sequences are SQVTM and ANQGSEA. This CDR3 contains 11 residues. CDR3 sequence: CSVEDRSTQYF. The CDR3 nucleotides read TGCAGCGTCGAAGACAGGAGCACCCAGTACTTC.

This clonotype has only a few counts. The V gene is TRBV11-2, the J gene TRBJ2-3; D may correspond to TRBD1 or TRBD2 (5 bases each). This CDR3 contains 16 residues. CDR1 and CDR2 (germline): SGHAT, FQNNGV. Trimming removed 1 base from V and 3 bases from J, with 14 bases in between. CDR3 loop: CASSLGFRGKTDTQYF. The CDR3 nucleotides read TGTGCCAGCAGCTTAGGTTTCCGGGGCAAAACAGATACGCAGTATTTT.